A single T cell receptor beta chain is shown here with its context. The data derive from a study of regulatory T cells in long-lasting Graves disease. Across the whole study: Patients with new Graves' disease had used antithyroid drugs below 3 months.

Arm-PCR of CDR3 regions and iRepertoire HTBI primers were used to build TCR beta libraries. TCRdb reanalysed the multiplex PCR reads using MiXCR and keeps one entry per CDR3 protein. The table includes over 500,000 distinct CDR3 sequences, roughly a sixth detected once. Time point described: newly diagnosed GD, antithyroid drugs for less than 3 months. Making the TCR library involved RNA that had been extracted from PBMCs. This sample was also put to use in a study of T cells in Graves' hyperthyroidism and ophthalmopathy. From that paper: These patients, aged 18 to 65, had recently diagnosed hyperthyroidism lasting under 2 months. Blood also held most thyroid clonotypes expanded beyond 0.001.

The receptor's source is a man aged 18 to 35 with Graves disease. The sample here was peripheral blood mononuclear cells (PBMCs), taken at new diagnosis, from a patient treated with antithyroid drugs.

CDR3 sequence reads: CSGSGSTSYNEQYF. DNA for the CDR3: TGCAGCGGTAGCGGGAGCACGTCCTACAATGAGCAGTACTTC. The chain recombines TRBV29-1 with TRBJ2-4; 9 bases map to TRBD2. This CDR3 region has 14 residues. The ends lost 7 bases at V and 13 bases at J; junction bases unmatched: 17. From germline, CDR1 is SQVTM and CDR2 ANQGSEA.